This T cell receptor (beta chain) was captured in a study of control samples from healthy donors and cancer patients. The CDR3 runs to 15 residues. V lost 3 bases, J lost 3 bases, and 15 bases lay in between. From germline, CDR1 is MDHEN and CDR2 SYDVKM. The data were produced by immunoSEQ multiplex PCR, yet TCRdb's version contains in-frame clones alone and is incomplete. Found here are 150,000 to 200,000 clones, around nine tenths of them singletons; the top ten hold roughly 1.7%. What was sequenced was blood. This sequence joins TRBV28 and TRBJ2-7; possible D gene TRBD1, 5 bases. This sequence originates from a man between 18 and 29 years old in good health. This CDR3 reads CASSLSRGGLYEQYF. In DNA, the CDR3 is TGTGCCAGCAGTTTGAGTAGGGGCGGCCTCTACGAGCAGTACTTC. The full variable domain, completed using reference TRBV28 and TRBJ2-7, is DVKVTQSSRYLVKRTGEKVFLECVQDMDHENMFWYRQDPGLGLRLIYFSYDVKMKEKGDIPEGYSVSREKKERFSLILESASTNQTSMYLCASSLSRGGLYEQYFGPGTRLTVT.